This passage covers 24 T cell receptor beta chains from one sample sequenced in a study of T-cell reconstitution after alpha-beta-depleted transplantation in children. As it was prepared, the TCRbeta library received unique molecular identifiers. TCRdb independently ran MiXCR on the PCR reads; one entry per CDR3 protein. The table records 500,000 to 600,000 distinct CDR3 sequences, 25% to 30% of them present only once. The starting material was PBMCs, obtained before TCRalphabeta/CD19-depleted stem cell transplant. Every receptor here comes from a boy less than two years old with Wiskott-Aldrich syndrome, due to receive a stem cell transplant.

This clonotype was recorded a few times. This rearrangement joins TRBV28 to TRBJ2-4; D is unresolved. Trimming removed 3 bases at V and 1 base at J, with 13 bases between. The length of the CDR3 is 16 residues. The germline CDR1 and CDR2 sequences are MDHEN and SYDVKM. As DNA, the CDR3 is TGTGCCAGCAGTTTTTCGGGTTCCGGGGCCAAAAACATTCAGTACTTC. Translating it yields CASSFSGSGAKNIQYF.

The sample holds a few counts of this clonotype. The chain carries TRBV6-1 and TRBJ2-7; the D is unclear. CDR1 and CDR2 from the germline V gene are MNHNS and SASEGT. V was trimmed by 8 bases and J by 0 bases, leaving 11 bases between them. The CDR3 is 13 amino acids. CDR3 nucleotide sequence: TGTGCCAGCTGGGCCAGGACCTCCTACGAGCAGTACTTC. The encoded protein is CASWARTSYEQYF.

Notes on this clonotype: The junction differs from germline at one of its ends, possibly a read error. The genes are TRBV5-1 and TRBJ2-1; TRBD2 aligns across 11 bases. Germline lookup yields CDR1 SGHRS and CDR2 YFSETQ. CDR3 size: 15 residues. The CDR3 here is CASSLVAGGHNEQFF. In DNA, the CDR3 is TGTGCCAGCAGCTTAGTAGCGGGAGGGCACAATGAGCAGTTCTTC.

V usage is TRBV5-1 and J usage is TRBJ2-1; no firm D call. Trimming took 2 bases from V and 6 from J, leaving 12 bases between them. The CDR3 covers 14 residues. Germline CDR1 reads SGHRS; CDR2 reads YFSETQ. The DNA for the CDR3 is TGCGCCAGCAGCTTTTCGGTGGGCTCCAATGAGCAGTTCTTC. Translated: CASSFSVGSNEQFF.

The V call is TRBV6-1, the J call TRBJ1-5; 7 bases fit TRBD1. The ends lost 6 bases at V and 7 bases at J; junction bases unmatched: 9. The CDR3 length is 14 residues. CDR1 and CDR2 from the germline V gene are MNHNS and SASEGT. The CDR3 spells CASSRDSGGQPQHF. The CDR3 region has the DNA TGTGCCAGCAGCCGGGACAGTGGGGGGCAGCCCCAGCATTTT.

The chain has TRBV7-8 and TRBJ1-2; 7 positions agree with TRBD1. The length of the CDR3 is 12 residues. Germline trimming cut 4 bases from V and 8 bases from J; bases unmatched to any gene: 4. Germline V gene sequence: CDR1 SGHVS, CDR2 FQNEAQ. CDR3 sequence (DNA): TGTGCCAGCAGCTCGCAGGGGGAGGGCTACACCTTC. Protein product: CASSSQGEGYTF.

V is TRBV12-3 or TRBV12-4 and J is TRBJ1-5; D unclear. This CDR3 has 15 residues. Between the trimmed V and J ends, which lost 6 bases and 3 bases, there was a span of 15 bases. The CDR3 DNA reads as TGTGCCAGCAGACAATCCGGAGGGAACAATCAGCCCCAGCATTTT. It specifies CASRQSGGNNQPQHF.

This clonotype was observed a few times. The CDR3 DNA sequence: TGTGCCATCAGGCGACATTCTGGGGCCAACGTCCTGACTTTC. It translates to CAIRRHSGANVLTF. The V and J genes are TRBV10-3 and TRBJ2-6; no reliable D call. V was shortened by 6 bases and J by 1 base, with 7 bases between the two germline ends. CDR1 and CDR2 from the germline V gene are ENHRY and SYGVKD. This CDR3 is 14 amino acids long.

The V and J genes are TRBV7-9 and TRBJ2-3; 8 nucleotides align to TRBD2. J lost 0 bases, V lost 2 bases, and 4 bases had no gene match. Germline V gene lookup returns CDR1 SEHNR and CDR2 FQNEAQ (reference sequence). This CDR3 is built from 16 residues. DNA of the CDR3: TGTGCCAGCAGCTTAAAAGCGGGAGAGAGCACAGATACGCAGTATTTT. Translating it yields CASSLKAGESTDTQYF.

This clonotype turned up a few times. The genes are TRBV5-1 and TRBJ1-1; 8 bases match TRBD1. The CDR3 runs to 16 residues. Germline V gene sequence: CDR1 SGHRS, CDR2 YFSETQ. J was trimmed by 1 base and V by 3 bases; bases with no gene match: 8. The CDR3 DNA reads TGCGCCAGCAGCTCTTCGACAGGGGCGGGGAACACTGAAGCTTTCTTT. Translated, it gives CASSSSTGAGNTEAFF.

This clonotype was seen only a few times. This chain joins TRBV20-1 and TRBJ1-2, with D tentatively TRBD1 (6 bases). Germline V CDR1 and CDR2: DFQATT, SNEGSKA (reference sequence). This CDR3 is 13 amino acids long. Trimming shortened V by 1 base and J by 4 bases, and 10 bases separated the two germline ends. The CDR3 is CSARAGHPYGYTF. CDR3 nucleotides: TGCAGTGCTAGAGCGGGACACCCCTATGGCTACACCTTC.

V and J are TRBV20-1 and TRBJ2-4, with TRBD2 matching 11 bases. CDR3 length equals 14 residues. The germline CDR1 and CDR2 sequences are DFQATT and SNEGSKA (reference sequence). V was pared by 3 bases and J by 4 bases, with 2 bases of the junction left unmatched. CDR3 DNA sequence: TGCAGTGCTAGTCTAGCGGGAGGAAAAAACATTCAGTACTTC. Its translation is CSASLAGGKNIQYF.

The chain is built from TRBV12-3 or TRBV12-4 and TRBJ2-1; the match to TRBD2 covers 8 bases. The CDR3 runs to 13 residues. Trimming at V came to 7 bases and at J to 9 bases, leaving 8 bases not matched to a gene. CDR3 nucleotides: TGTGCCAGCACCTCCACCGCGGGAGGTGAGCAGTTCTTC. Protein product: CASTSTAGGEQFF.

This clonotype was detected only a few times. The chain is built from TRBV6-1 and TRBJ1-3, with TRBD1 as a possible D gene (5 bases). V was cut by 6 bases and J by 0 bases, with 15 bases left in between. Germline loops: CDR1 MNHNS, CDR2 SASEGT. This CDR3 is built from 16 residues. CDR3 amino acids: CASRGLRGSSGNTIYF. The CDR3 DNA sequence: TGTGCCAGCAGGGGTTTACGGGGGAGCTCTGGAAACACCATATATTTT.

The chain couples TRBV5-1 to TRBJ2-2; tentative D call: TRBD2 (5 bases). The ends were cut back, 6 bases at V and 5 bases at J, with 14 bases in the middle. The germline V gene has CDR1 SGHRS and CDR2 YFSETQ. CDR3 size: 14 residues. In DNA form, the CDR3 reads TGCGCCAGCACCCTAGGACTCAGGACCGGGGAGCTGTTTTTT. It translates to CASTLGLRTGELFF.

This clonotype showed up just a few times. The J gene is TRBJ2-5, the V gene TRBV5-1; no definite D call. V was shortened by 5 bases and J by 5 bases, with 13 bases between the two germline ends. The CDR3 spans 13 residues. The germline gives CDR1 SGHRS, CDR2 YFSETQ. DNA for the CDR3: TGCGCCAGCAGAAAGGGCCCGGCGGAGACCCAGTACTTC. Translating it yields CASRKGPAETQYF.

This sequence joins TRBV20-1 and TRBJ2-1, with 7 bases aligning to TRBD2. The CDR3 has 12 residues. Unmatched junction bases numbered 5, after V lost 6 bases and J lost 6 bases. The germline CDR1 and CDR2 sequences are DFQATT and SNEGSKA (reference sequence). Here the CDR3 reads CSAQLAPNEQFF. The CDR3, as DNA: TGCAGTGCACAACTAGCGCCCAATGAGCAGTTCTTC.

This clonotype was counted between two and nine times. This sequence joins TRBV28 and TRBJ1-2; 12 bases agree with TRBD1. Germline loops: CDR1 MDHEN, CDR2 SYDVKM. This CDR3 spans 14 amino acids. The trim removed 4 bases at V and 14 bases at J, leaving 11 bases unmatched. Here the CDR3 reads CASSWSGTGGFGTF. CDR3 bases: TGTGCCAGCAGTTGGTCCGGGACAGGGGGCTTCGGGACCTTC.

This chain links TRBV27 with TRBJ2-7, with 8 nucleotides matching TRBD2. The ends lost 5 bases at V and 3 bases at J; junction bases unmatched: 3. CDR1 is MNHEY, CDR2 SMNVEV, per germline (reference sequence). This CDR3 comprises 13 residues. The CDR3 here is CASSVGLVYEQYF. The CDR3, as DNA: TGTGCCAGCAGTGTGGGACTAGTCTACGAGCAGTACTTC.

Only a few counts were recorded for this clonotype. The chain has TRBV25-1 and TRBJ1-1, with 7 bases aligning to TRBD1. There are 12 residues in the CDR3. Germline CDR1 reads MGHDK; CDR2 reads SYGVNS. Trimming at V came to 8 bases and at J to 4 bases, leaving 4 bases not matched to a gene. This CDR3 reads CASATGATEAFF. The CDR3 bases are TGTGCCAGCGCTACAGGGGCCACTGAAGCTTTCTTT.

This clonotype was detected once. V is TRBV30 and J is TRBJ2-7, with D maybe TRBD2 (6 bases). V was trimmed by 1 base and J by 13 bases, leaving 14 bases between them. The germline CDR1 and CDR2 sequences are GTSNPN and SVGIG (reference sequence). The CDR3 spans 11 residues. For the CDR3, the DNA is TGTGCCTGGAGTGCTAGGGACTTGGCCTACTTC. Its protein product is CAWSARDLAYF.

CDR3 in DNA: TGCAGTGCTTCAGGGTTAGGGACTAGCTTCCAGTACCAAGAGACCCAGTACTTC. Translating it yields CSASGLGTSFQYQETQYF. The chain recombines TRBV20-1 with TRBJ2-5, with 9 bases lining up with TRBD2. V lost 5 bases, J lost 0 bases, and 16 bases stayed unmatched. Germline-derived CDR1 and CDR2 are DFQATT and SNEGSKA (reference sequence). The CDR3 covers 18 residues.

This clonotype turned up a few times. The CDR3 loop reads CSIVLAAYNEQFF. The CDR3 coding sequence is TGCAGTATTGTCCTAGCGGCATACAATGAGCAGTTCTTC. V and J are TRBV20-1 and TRBJ2-1, with TRBD2 matching over 7 bases. The CDR3 has 13 amino acids. After removal of 8 bases from V and 4 bases from J, the junction contained 8 bases not matched to a gene. CDR1 is DFQATT and CDR2 is SNEGSKA in the germline V gene (reference sequence).

This sequence joins TRBV15 and TRBJ2-1; D remains unclear. The germline V gene has CDR1 LNHNV and CDR2 YYDKDF (reference sequence). Deletions cut 0 bases from V and 4 bases from J, with 10 bases between. The CDR3 has 15 amino acids. The CDR3 sequence: CATSRDRVGYNEQFF. The CDR3 bases are TGTGCCACCAGCAGAGATAGAGTAGGGTACAATGAGCAGTTCTTC.